This T cell receptor (beta chain) was recovered during a study of cytomegalovirus exposure and HLA in healthy donors. Findings of the study overall: Excluded: some indistinguishable V segments such as TRBV6-2 and TRBV6-3. CMV serostatus was the sole immune exposure data available. When analyzed later, a missense DCLRE1C variant was found to be linked to TCR beta V- and J-gene trimming.

On this clone: Its target is unknown.

This CDR3 contains 15 residues. The V gene lost 2 bases and the J gene lost 1 base, with 11 bases spanning the gap. Germline V lookup: CDR1 ENHRY, CDR2 SYGVKD. It was with 60 Vbeta and 13 Jbeta primers that the PCR ran. Profiling relied on immunoSEQ multiplex PCR, and the TCRdb table lists in-frame clones only, not all of them. Here the sample spans more than 95,000 clones, around three quarters being singletons. Sequencing input: PBMCs. The chain employs TRBV10-3 and TRBJ1-1, with a tentative D call TRBD1 (5 bases). The clonotype comes from a woman aged 18-29 years in good health and CMV-seropositive. The CDR3 spells CAISELGDRNTEAFF. As DNA, the CDR3 is TGTGCCATCAGTGAGCTCGGAGACAGGAACACTGAAGCTTTCTTT.